This entry is about one TCR beta chain. This clonotype was detected a few times. What this receptor recognizes is not known. The input lacks base qualities; no much larger clone sits a single base away. V loses 0 bases of germline sequence and J loses 1 base, and the interval between the two ends is 15 bases. The CDR3, from cysteine to phenylalanine, totals 16 residues. Just the 48-base CDR3 DNA is kept, in frame starting at base 1. CDR1 DFQATT and CDR2 SNEGSKA were looked up in the germline V gene (reference sequence). The data originate from a study of T cell repertoires in cytomegalovirus infection (dated by TCRdb to the late 2010s). For context, the study as a whole: Donor HLA type was relevant to the analysis, as public TCR beta signatures indicated carriage of CMV infection together with the matching HLA type.

Broader findings and caveats from the paper: In the ex vivo response, HLA-C-restricted CMV-specific TCR beta clonotypes were dominant, and in two of eight donors the single most frequent clonotype came from this HLA-C-restricted group. In both this cohort and an independent roughly 400-donor cohort, the cumulative frequency of public TCR beta family members distinguished carriers of CMV infection plus the relevant HLA type.

Sequencer: Illumina HiSeq 1500. TCRdb handled the public reads itself, with Q25 trimming in fastp and clone calling in MiXCR, and kept productive beta chains. Every distinct CDR3 protein forms one entry, paired with its most common genes and DNA. This sample holds fewer than 550,000 distinct CDR3 sequences; over 9% were observed only once. Roughly 10% of the sample is in the top ten clones. Rearrangement joined TRBV20-1 to TRBJ2-5; the D gene is possibly TRBD1, with 6 bases matching. Specimen: PBMCs. This TCR was recovered from a human donor in good health (CMV status not recorded). Some clones in this sample may be carry-over from other donors' samples. The CDR3 region reads CSARDRTDSVQETQYF. The nucleotide sequence is TGCAGTGCTAGAGATCGAACGGACAGTGTCCAAGAGACCCAGTACTTC.